Each of the 13 T cell receptor beta chains below was sequenced from the same sample in a study of CD8+ T cells in alopecia areata. Extracted RNA was reverse transcribed into cDNA, the sequencing template. Repertoires were generated with immunoSEQ multiplex PCR, while TCRdb's copy carries only in-frame clones and drops some. The sample carries about 130,000 clones, roughly 61% recorded once. The specimen was CD4+ T cells sorted from blood, collected at week 0. The receptors stem from a human donor with alopecia areata.

This clone showed up just once. The gene calls are TRBV6-1 and TRBJ2-5; no clear D. The CDR3 length is 12 residues. Trimming pared 7 bases from V and 1 base from J, leaving 7 bases between. CDR1 and CDR2 (germline): MNHNS, SASEGT. The CDR3 protein is CASIGSQETQYF. The CDR3 nucleotides read TGTGCCAGCATTGGCAGCCAAGAGACCCAGTACTTC.

The chain uses TRBV7-2 and TRBJ1-6; D might be TRBD1 (6 bases). The CDR3 is 17 amino acids. Germline CDR1 reads SGHTA; CDR2 reads FQGNSA. V was clipped by 0 bases and J by 6 bases, with 15 bases between them. The CDR3 sequence: CASSLAGGGAANSPLHF. The CDR3 bases are TGTGCCAGCAGCTTAGCAGGCGGGGGCGCAGCTAATTCACCCCTCCACTTT.

The V call is TRBV7-2, the J call TRBJ2-7; D might be TRBD1 or TRBD2, each matching 5 bases. The CDR3 spans 14 residues. Trimming stripped 7 bases from V and 9 bases from J, with 22 bases between. Germline-derived CDR1 and CDR2 are SGHTA and FQGNSA. CDR3 nucleotide sequence: TGTGCCAGCAAAGTACTGGGGACGGCCGAGGTGCAGTACTTC. As protein: CASKVLGTAEVQYF.

The chain uses TRBV4-3 and TRBJ2-6, with D hard to call. This CDR3 has 17 amino acids. The ends were cut back, 0 bases at V and 1 base at J, with 10 bases in the middle. CDR1 LGHNA and CDR2 YSLEER come from the germline V gene. CDR3 in amino acids: CASSQEVLISGANVLTF. In nucleotides, the CDR3 is TGCGCCAGCAGCCAAGAGGTCTTAATTTCTGGGGCCAACGTCCTGACTTTC.

The chain recombines TRBV5-4 with TRBJ1-2; D gene ambiguous. The CDR3 consists of 12 residues. Germline V CDR1 and CDR2: SGHNT, YYREEE (reference sequence). Trimming removed 1 base from V and 9 bases from J, with 10 bases in between. The CDR3 sequence: CASSLRGRSYTF. CDR3 nucleotides: TGTGCCAGCAGCTTGAGAGGTCGGAGCTACACCTTC.

The V and J genes are TRBV6-5 and TRBJ2-3; 9 bases agree with TRBD2. Looked up from germline, CDR1 is MNHEY and CDR2 is SVGAGI. The V gene end was trimmed by 2 bases and the J gene end by 3 bases; junction bases not matched to a gene: 3. The CDR3 sequence is 15 residues long. For the CDR3, the DNA is TGTGCCAGCAGTTACCCCGCGGGGGGGACAGATACGCAGTATTTT. Protein product: CASSYPAGGTDTQYF.

The chain employs TRBV5-1 and TRBJ2-1, with D hard to call. Germline V gives CDR1 SGHRS, CDR2 YFSETQ. The CDR3 spans 15 residues. Between the trimmed V and J ends, which lost 1 base and 0 bases, there was a span of 8 bases. CDR3 amino acids: CASSLKLDSYNEQFF. Here the CDR3 DNA reads TGCGCCAGCAGCTTGAAATTAGACTCCTACAATGAGCAGTTCTTC.

V usage is TRBV5-6 and J usage is TRBJ2-2; D not resolved. V was trimmed by 4 bases and J by 7 bases, leaving 11 bases between them. Germline assignment: CDR1 SGHDT and CDR2 YYEEEE. The CDR3 runs 13 residues. This chain's CDR3 is CASSPDLDGELFF. The DNA of the CDR3 is TGTGCCAGCAGCCCAGACTTGGACGGGGAGCTGTTTTTT.

With respect to this clone: It is unclear where the CDR3 begins or ends on the DNA, so no DNA is shown, and the CDR3 is as TCRdb lists it. The chain has TRBV19 and TRBJ2-7. The CDR3 comprises 16 residues, both ends counted. Germline CDR1 and CDR2: LNHDA and SQIVND (reference sequence). CDR3 loop: CASSTSGTPFGAEQYF.

This clone was detected a few times. As DNA, the CDR3 is TGTGCCAGCAGTGTGGACAGGGCCGAGCAGTTCTTC. It yields the protein CASSVDRAEQFF. The V gene is TRBV2, the J gene TRBJ2-1, with 8 bases that match TRBD1. Germline CDR1 reads SNHLY; CDR2 reads FYNNEI. The CDR3 consists of 12 residues. The V and J ends lost 4 bases and 10 bases, in that order; junction bases with no gene match: 3.

The chain combines TRBV7-9 with TRBJ2-1, with TRBD1 identical over 7 bases. The V gene end was trimmed by 2 bases and the J gene end by 2 bases; junction bases not matched to a gene: 3. The CDR3 totals 15 residues. Germline V gives CDR1 SEHNR, CDR2 FQNEAQ (reference sequence). This chain's CDR3 is CASSLRDSTYNEQFF. As DNA, the CDR3 is TGTGCCAGCAGCTTACGGGACAGTACCTACAATGAGCAGTTCTTC.

The chain couples TRBV25-1 to TRBJ2-3; D is possibly TRBD1 (5 bases). The CDR3 is 17 amino acids. V was shortened by 1 base and J by 1 base, with 15 bases between the two germline ends. In germline, CDR1 is MGHDK, CDR2 SYGVNS. Written as DNA, the CDR3 is TGTGCCAGCAGTGAATTAAAGACAGTTTCAGGCACAGATACGCAGTATTTT. It translates to CASSELKTVSGTDTQYF.

The chain uses TRBV7-2 and TRBJ1-1; 7 nucleotides line up with TRBD1. V lost 6 bases to trimming and J lost 6 bases; unmatched junction nucleotides: 10. CDR3 size: 14 residues. Germline assignment: CDR1 SGHTA and CDR2 FQGNSA. The CDR3 sequence is CASRPTGAPAEAFF. Here the CDR3 DNA reads TGTGCCAGCAGGCCAACAGGGGCTCCGGCTGAAGCTTTCTTT.